Following are 14 T cell receptor beta chains from one sample sequenced in a study of vaccination and CD4 T cells after COVID-19. The treatment denotes: approximately nine-day PBMC culture with coronavirus spike peptide pools or control peptides (ViraFEST assay). Sequencing of the DNA from cultured CD4+ T cells was carried out with the Oncomine TCR Beta short-read assay. TCRdb re-analysed the PCR reads in MiXCR, keeping a single row per CDR3 protein. The table lists around 16,000 distinct CDR3 sequences, 52% of them singletons. Their cognate antigens are unknown. The sample consisted of CD4+ T cells from blood, cultured in vitro. The receptors derive from a human donor who had recovered from COVID-19.

This chain links TRBV7-9 with TRBJ1-6; 7 bases are a match to TRBD1. The V segment lost 5 bases and the J segment 6 bases; nucleotides outside the gene matches: 4. CDR1 is SEHNR and CDR2 is FQNEAQ in the germline V gene (reference sequence). This CDR3 has 14 amino acids. DNA of the CDR3: TGTGCCAGCAGCGAGACAGGGTTTAATTCACCCCTCCACTTT. It codes for CASSETGFNSPLHF.

The chain carries TRBV5-1 and TRBJ1-1; TRBD1 is a possible D gene (5 bases). Germline V gene sequence: CDR1 SGHRS, CDR2 YFSETQ. Trimming took off 4 bases at V and 4 bases at J, with 14 bases between the two ends. The CDR3 has 14 residues. CDR3 sequence: CASSRGRGSTEAFF. In nucleotides, the CDR3 is TGCGCCAGCAGCCGCGGGCGGGGGTCCACTGAAGCTTTCTTT.

The rearrangement joins TRBV10-3 to TRBJ1-3, with D maybe TRBD1 (6 bases). V was cut by 3 bases and J by 4 bases, with 19 bases left in between. The CDR3 extends over 17 amino acids. From germline, CDR1 is ENHRY and CDR2 SYGVKD. CDR3 sequence (DNA): TGTGCCATCAGTGACCTCGGAGGGGGAAGGAAAGGAAACACCATATATTTT. Amino acid sequence: CAISDLGGGRKGNTIYF.

The CDR3 region is CASSENRGQETQYF. The CDR3 DNA follows: TGTGCCAGCAGTGAAAACAGGGGGCAAGAGACCCAGTACTTC. This chain joins TRBV6-1 and TRBJ2-5, with TRBD1 identical over 8 bases. J gave up 2 bases and V 2 bases, and 1 base lay outside the gene matches. Germline V gene lookup returns CDR1 MNHNS and CDR2 SASEGT. The CDR3 loop spans 14 amino acids.

The chain links TRBV7-8 to TRBJ2-7; D perhaps matches TRBD2 (6 bases). Germline lookup yields CDR1 SGHVS and CDR2 FQNEAQ. CDR3 size: 14 residues. Trimming left V 3 bases short and J 2 bases short, with 11 bases between. CDR3 amino acids: CASSLRGGPYEQYF. In DNA form, the CDR3 reads TGTGCCAGCAGCTTGCGGGGTGGTCCCTACGAGCAGTACTTC.

This sequence joins TRBV5-1 and TRBJ2-3; 10 nucleotides line up with TRBD2. CDR3 length equals 15 residues. CDR1 and CDR2 (germline): SGHRS, YFSETQ. Germline trimming cut 4 bases from V and 0 bases from J; bases unmatched to any gene: 2. DNA for the CDR3: TGCGCCAGCAGCAGGACTAGCGGCAGCACAGATACGCAGTATTTT. Translating gives CASSRTSGSTDTQYF.

This sequence joins TRBV27 and TRBJ1-1; 7 nucleotides match TRBD1. The germline CDR1 and CDR2 sequences are MNHEY and SMNVEV (reference sequence). The CDR3 spans 15 residues. Trimming removed 5 bases from V and 4 bases from J; junction bases left unmatched: 10. DNA of the CDR3: TGTGCCAGCAGTCTCTACAGGGGCCAGAGCACTGAAGCTTTCTTT. Protein product: CASSLYRGQSTEAFF.

This chain links TRBV20-1 with TRBJ2-3, with TRBD2 matching 12 bases. Trimming took 6 bases from V and 3 from J; bases not matched to a gene: 4. This CDR3 is 14 amino acids long. Germline CDR1 reads DFQATT; CDR2 reads SNEGSKA (reference sequence). The CDR3 nucleotides are TGCAGTGCCAGACTAGCGGGGGTGACAGATACGCAGTATTTT. Protein sequence: CSARLAGVTDTQYF.

The chain joins TRBV20-1 to TRBJ2-5; TRBD1 is a possible D gene (6 bases). V lost 3 bases to trimming and J lost 4 bases, with 12 bases between them. The germline CDR1 and CDR2 sequences are DFQATT and SNEGSKA (reference sequence). This CDR3 is 13 amino acids long. CDR3 residues: CSASLQGGETQYF. CDR3 sequence (DNA): TGCAGTGCTAGCCTACAGGGCGGAGAGACCCAGTACTTC.

The chain uses TRBV18 and TRBJ1-2; no clear D gene. The CDR3 is 13 amino acids. CDR1 is KGHSH, CDR2 LQKENI, per germline. Trimming removed 2 bases from V and 1 base from J, with 5 bases in between. This CDR3 is CASSPGSNYGYTF. As DNA, the CDR3 is TGTGCCAGCTCACCAGGCAGTAACTATGGCTACACCTTC.

This rearrangement joins TRBV2 to TRBJ1-2, with 10 nucleotides matching TRBD1. After removal of 6 bases from V and 4 bases from J, the junction contained 8 bases not matched to a gene. There are 15 residues in the CDR3. CDR1 and CDR2 (germline): SNHLY, FYNNEI. In nucleotides, the CDR3 is TGTGCCAGCAGAAGATCGGGACAGGGGACCTATGGCTACACCTTC. Translating it yields CASRRSGQGTYGYTF.

This rearrangement joins TRBV28 to TRBJ2-7; unclear D gene. Trimming cost V 7 bases and J 6 bases, with 13 bases left between them. Germline V lookup: CDR1 MDHEN, CDR2 SYDVKM. The CDR3 extends over 12 amino acids. The CDR3 nucleotides are TGTGCCAGCACGCTAAATATGGGCGAGCAGTACTTC. This sequence encodes CASTLNMGEQYF.

The rearrangement joins TRBV24-1 to TRBJ1-2; tentative D call: TRBD1 (6 bases). Germline CDR1 reads KGHDR; CDR2 reads SFDVKD. Trimming cost V 4 bases and J 9 bases, with 14 bases left between them. This CDR3 has 13 amino acids. The CDR3 region has the DNA TGTGCCACCAGTGAGGGGACATGGCGGAGCTACACCTTC. It codes for CATSEGTWRSYTF.

The chain carries TRBV11-2 and TRBJ2-7; D is unresolved. The V end was cut by 0 bases, the J end by 4 bases, with 10 bases between. Germline-derived CDR1 and CDR2 are SGHAT and FQNNGV. The CDR3 extends over 14 amino acids. Written as DNA, the CDR3 is TGTGCCAGCAGCTTAGATGACGGATTATACGAGCAGTACTTC. This codes for CASSLDDGLYEQYF.